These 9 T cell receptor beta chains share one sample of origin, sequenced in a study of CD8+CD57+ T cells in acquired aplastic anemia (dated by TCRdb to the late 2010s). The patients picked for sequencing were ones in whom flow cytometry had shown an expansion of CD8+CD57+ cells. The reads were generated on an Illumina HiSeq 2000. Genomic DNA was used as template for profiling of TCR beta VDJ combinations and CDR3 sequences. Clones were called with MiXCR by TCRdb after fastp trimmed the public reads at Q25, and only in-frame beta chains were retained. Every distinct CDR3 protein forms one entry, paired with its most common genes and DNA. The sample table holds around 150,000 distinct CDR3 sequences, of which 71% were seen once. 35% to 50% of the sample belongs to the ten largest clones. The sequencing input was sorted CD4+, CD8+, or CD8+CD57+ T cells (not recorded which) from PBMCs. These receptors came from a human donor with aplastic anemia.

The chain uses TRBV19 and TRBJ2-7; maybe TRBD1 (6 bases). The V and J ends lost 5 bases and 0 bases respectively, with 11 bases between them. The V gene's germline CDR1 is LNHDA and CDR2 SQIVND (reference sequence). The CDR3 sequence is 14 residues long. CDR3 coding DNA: TGTGCCAGTAGTTCCGGACAGAGCTCCTACGAGCAGTACTTC. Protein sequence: CASSSGQSSYEQYF.

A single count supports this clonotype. The CDR3: CASSYSTDRVYGQFF. CDR3 DNA: TGTGCCAGCAGTTACTCGACGGACAGGGTCTATGGGCAGTTCTTC. The chain joins TRBV7-2 to TRBJ2-1; 8 nucleotides align to TRBD1. V shed 6 bases and J 12 bases; nucleotides not matched to a gene: 16. CDR3 length: 15 residues. Germline CDR1 SGHTA, CDR2 FQGNSA.

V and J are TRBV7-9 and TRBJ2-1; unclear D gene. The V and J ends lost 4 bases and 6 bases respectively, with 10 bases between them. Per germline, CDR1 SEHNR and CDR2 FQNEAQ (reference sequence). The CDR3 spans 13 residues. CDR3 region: CASSSRPLNEQFF. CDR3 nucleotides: TGTGCCAGCAGCTCACGCCCCCTCAATGAGCAGTTCTTC.

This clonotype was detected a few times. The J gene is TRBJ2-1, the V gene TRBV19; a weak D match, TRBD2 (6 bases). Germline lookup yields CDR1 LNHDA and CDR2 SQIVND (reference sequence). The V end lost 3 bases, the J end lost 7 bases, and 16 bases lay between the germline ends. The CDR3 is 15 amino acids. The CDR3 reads CASSMGYSGINEQFF. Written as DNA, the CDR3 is TGTGCCAGTAGTATGGGTTATAGCGGCATAAATGAGCAGTTCTTC.

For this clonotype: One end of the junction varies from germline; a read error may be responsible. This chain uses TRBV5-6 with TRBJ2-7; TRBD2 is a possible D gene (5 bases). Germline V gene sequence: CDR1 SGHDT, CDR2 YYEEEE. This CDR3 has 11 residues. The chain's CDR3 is CASSLGGSETF. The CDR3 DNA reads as TGTGCCAGCAGCTTGGGTGGTAGCGAAACCTTC.

The CDR3 DNA reads as TGTGCCAGCAGCCAAATGGGCATTTCCCCCGGGGAGCTGTTTTTT. Translation: CASSQMGISPGELFF. The rearrangement uses TRBV7-6 and TRBJ2-2; D unclear. CDR3 length: 15 residues. CDR1 is SGHVS and CDR2 is FNYEAQ in the germline V gene. V was shortened by 5 bases and J by 6 bases, with 16 bases between the two germline ends.

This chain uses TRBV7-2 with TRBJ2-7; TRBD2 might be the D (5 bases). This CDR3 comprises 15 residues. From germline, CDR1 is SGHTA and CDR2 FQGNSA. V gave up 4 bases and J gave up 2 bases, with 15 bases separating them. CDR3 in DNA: TGTGCCAGCAGCTCGAGCGGCACCCCCACCTACGAGCAGTACTTC. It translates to CASSSSGTPTYEQYF.

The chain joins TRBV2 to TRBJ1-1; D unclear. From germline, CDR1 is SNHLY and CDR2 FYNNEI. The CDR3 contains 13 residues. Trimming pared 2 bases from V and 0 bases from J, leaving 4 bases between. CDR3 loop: CASSERLNTEAFF. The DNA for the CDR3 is TGTGCCAGCAGTGAAAGGCTGAACACTGAAGCTTTCTTT. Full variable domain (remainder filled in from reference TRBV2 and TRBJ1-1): EPEVTQTPSHQVTQMGQEVILRCVPISNHLYFYWYRQILGQKVEFLVSFYNNEISEKSEIFDDQFSVERPDGSNFTLKIRSTKLEDSAMYFCASSERLNTEAFFGQGTRLTVV.

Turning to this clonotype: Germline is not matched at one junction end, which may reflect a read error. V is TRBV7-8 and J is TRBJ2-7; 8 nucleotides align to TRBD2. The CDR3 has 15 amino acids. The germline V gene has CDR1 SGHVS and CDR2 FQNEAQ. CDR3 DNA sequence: TGCGCCAGCAGCCCAGCGGGAGCAGTCTCCTACGAGCAGTACTTC. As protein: CASSPAGAVSYEQYF.